The 10 T cell receptor beta chains presented below share a single source sample, sequenced in a study of T cell responses to AZD1222 COVID-19 vaccine. Clones were sequenced by immunoSEQ multiplex PCR, and TCRdb holds only the in-frame ones, with some missing. This sample has under 150,000 clones; around nine tenths occur once, and the top ten carry about 29%. This material consisted of peripheral blood, taken on day 0 of AZD1222 vaccination. Receptors originate from an adult in good health.

The chain is built from TRBV7-2 and TRBJ2-3; 9 bases agree with TRBD2. Germline CDR1 reads SGHTA; CDR2 reads FQGNSA. The CDR3 is made up of 16 amino acids. V trimming: 1 base; J trimming: 2 bases; junction bases outside the gene matches: 4. The CDR3 DNA is TGTGCCAGCAGCTTAGGGCGGGGGGGCGACACAGATACGCAGTATTTT. It codes for CASSLGRGGDTDTQYF.

About this clone itself: Other DNA sequences in the sample encode the same CDR3. The V and J genes are TRBV18 and TRBJ1-1, with D unclear. This CDR3 is 13 amino acids long. Germline V CDR1 and CDR2: KGHSH, LQKENI. Trimming pared 3 bases from V and 2 bases from J, leaving 7 bases between. CDR3 coding DNA: TGTGCCAGCTCACCGCTGAGCAACACTGAAGCTTTCTTT. Protein product: CASSPLSNTEAFF. Supplemented by reference TRBV18 and TRBJ1-1, the full variable domain reads NAGVMQNPRHLVRRRGQEARLRCSPMKGHSHVYWYRQLPEEGLKFMVYLQKENIIDESGMPKERFSAEFPKEGPSILRIQQVVRGDSAAYFCASSPLSNTEAFFGQGTRLTVV.

J is TRBJ2-1 and V is TRBV4-2; 10 bases are shared with TRBD2. Germline CDR1 and CDR2: LGHNA and YNFKEQ. The CDR3 is 19 amino acids. V dropped 0 bases and J dropped 8; count of bases not matched to a gene: 16. The CDR3 region is CASSQDGTGASGSRDEQFF. CDR3 sequence (DNA): TGTGCCAGCAGCCAAGATGGGACCGGGGCTAGCGGGAGTAGGGATGAGCAGTTCTTC.

The V and J genes are TRBV14 and TRBJ2-5, with 8 bases matching TRBD1. Germline V lookup: CDR1 SGHDN, CDR2 FVKESK. V dropped 6 bases and J dropped 1; count of bases not matched to a gene: 7. CDR3 length: 15 residues. The CDR3 is CASSHRTGPQETQYF. CDR3 in DNA: TGTGCCAGCAGTCATAGGACAGGGCCCCAAGAGACCCAGTACTTC.

The chain is built from TRBV7-2 and TRBJ2-7; unclear D gene. Germline V gene lookup returns CDR1 SGHTA and CDR2 FQGNSA. The CDR3 loop spans 13 amino acids. V shed 1 base and J shed 2 bases, with 6 bases lying between them. Here the CDR3 DNA reads TGTGCCAGCAGCTTAGAGAAGACCTACGAGCAGTACTTC. This codes for CASSLEKTYEQYF.

The rearrangement uses TRBV27 and TRBJ1-2; D is unresolved. V was trimmed by 5 bases and J by 8 bases, leaving 15 bases between them. Germline V gene sequence: CDR1 MNHEY, CDR2 SMNVEV (reference sequence). The CDR3 consists of 13 residues. The CDR3 sequence: CASSEGRTHGYTF. The CDR3 region has the DNA TGTGCCAGCAGTGAGGGTCGGACTCACGGCTACACCTTC.

This clone was seen just once. The V gene is TRBV29-1, the J gene TRBJ1-2; TRBD1 aligns across 7 bases. Unmatched junction bases numbered 8, after V lost 6 bases and J lost 4 bases. From germline, CDR1 is SQVTM and CDR2 ANQGSEA. The CDR3 sequence is 13 residues long. In DNA, the CDR3 is TGCAGCGTAGAGGGGGCGCTGGGCTATGGCTACACCTTC. Translation gives CSVEGALGYGYTF.

J is TRBJ2-1 and V is TRBV7-9; 8 nucleotides line up with TRBD2. The CDR3 runs to 16 residues. The germline gives CDR1 SEHNR, CDR2 FQNEAQ (reference sequence). The V and J ends lost 7 bases and 0 bases, in that order; junction bases with no gene match: 8. This chain's CDR3 is CASTALAGSSYNEQFF. For the CDR3, the DNA is TGTGCCAGCACCGCCTTAGCGGGAAGCTCCTACAATGAGCAGTTCTTC.

The V and J genes are TRBV6-6 and TRBJ2-3; possible D gene TRBD1, 6 bases. The CDR3 loop spans 15 amino acids. Looked up from germline, CDR1 is MNHNY and CDR2 is SVGAGI (reference sequence). The V and J ends lost 5 bases and 1 base respectively, with 13 bases between them. The CDR3 DNA sequence: TGTGCCAGCAGTCCTAGTACAGGGCGCACAGATACGCAGTATTTT. Its translation is CASSPSTGRTDTQYF.

The gene calls are TRBV19 and TRBJ1-2, with 9 bases lining up with TRBD1. The CDR3 contains 14 residues. J was trimmed by 7 bases and V by 7 bases; bases with no gene match: 10. Germline-derived CDR1 and CDR2 are LNHDA and SQIVND (reference sequence). CDR3 sequence: CASTRTGDRSGYTF. Here the CDR3 DNA reads TGTGCCAGTACCAGGACAGGGGATCGAAGTGGCTACACCTTC.